Presented here are 21 T cell receptor beta chains from one specimen sequenced in a study of blood T cell repertoires in COVID-19. Data came from immunoSEQ multiplex PCR; TCRdb stores just in-frame clones and leaves some out. Among some 110,000 clones listed, less than 85% were seen once. Input material: peripheral blood. The origin of the receptors is a woman in her sixties or seventies with acute or convalescent COVID-19.

V and J are TRBV3-1 (or the pseudogene TRBV3-2) and TRBJ1-2, with TRBD1 matching over 8 bases. Germline CDR1 and CDR2: LGHDT and YNNKEL (reference sequence). The CDR3 sequence is 14 residues long. The junction had 7 bases not matched to a gene; V was cut back by 4 bases and J by 6 bases. The CDR3 here is CASSPTGGEDGYTF. CDR3 DNA: TGTGCCAGCAGCCCCACAGGGGGTGAGGATGGCTACACCTTC.

CDR3 amino acids: CASSEGQGQGARGYTF. The CDR3 coding sequence is TGTGCCAGCAGTGAGGGGCAAGGACAGGGGGCGCGTGGCTACACCTTC. The V call is TRBV6-1, the J call TRBJ1-2, with TRBD1 matching 11 bases. There are 16 residues in the CDR3. Germline V gives CDR1 MNHNS, CDR2 SASEGT. V lost 3 bases, J lost 7 bases, and 10 bases stayed unmatched.

This clone is a singleton in its sample. V is TRBV4-2 and J is TRBJ1-1, with D maybe TRBD1 (6 bases). Germline loops: CDR1 LGHNA, CDR2 YNFKEQ. V was pared by 6 bases and J by 4 bases, with 24 bases between. The CDR3 sequence is 17 residues long. The CDR3 DNA follows: TGTGCCAGCAGTCAAACTGTGGTGGGGGCAATGGGCACTGAAGCTTTCTTT. This gives the protein CASSQTVVGAMGTEAFF.

The DNA of the CDR3 is TGTGCCAGCGGGAGCGGGGGGGCGATCAATGAGCAGTTCTTC. Its protein is CASGSGGAINEQFF. The V gene is TRBV7-8, the J gene TRBJ2-1; 10 positions agree with TRBD2. Germline CDR1 and CDR2: SGHVS and FQNEAQ. V lost 8 bases and J lost 6; bases outside the gene matches: 7. This CDR3 has 14 amino acids. Filled out from reference TRBV7-8 and TRBJ2-1, the complete variable domain reads GAGVSQSPRYKVAKRGQDVALRCDPISGHVSLFWYQQALGQGPEFLTYFQNEAQLDKSGLPSDRFFAERPEGSVSTLKIQRTQQEDSAVYLCASGSGGAINEQFFGPGTRLTVL.

This chain connects TRBV18 to TRBJ1-2; D possibly corresponds to TRBD1 (6 bases). CDR1 and CDR2 from the germline V gene are KGHSH and LQKENI. The CDR3 sequence is 15 residues long. The V gene lost 3 bases and the J gene lost 4 bases, with 15 bases spanning the gap. CDR3 residues: CASSPNRDNAYGYTF. The CDR3 region has the DNA TGTGCCAGCTCACCGAACAGGGATAACGCCTATGGCTACACCTTC.

The chain joins TRBV6-6 to TRBJ2-2; 8 bases agree with TRBD1. V trimming: 11 bases; J trimming: 5 bases; junction bases outside the gene matches: 10. The CDR3 runs to 14 residues. The V gene's germline CDR1 is MNHNY and CDR2 SVGAGI (reference sequence). CDR3 amino acids: CAASRGLETGELFF. In DNA, the CDR3 is TGTGCCGCATCCAGGGGGCTGGAGACCGGGGAGCTGTTTTTT.

The chain uses TRBV5-4 and TRBJ2-7; TRBD2 matches at 7 bases. V dropped 1 base and J dropped 0; count of bases not matched to a gene: 13. The CDR3 consists of 18 residues. The germline gives CDR1 SGHNT, CDR2 YYREEE (reference sequence). The CDR3: CASSLSASGISLSYEQYF. The CDR3, as DNA: TGTGCCAGCAGCTTGTCTGCTAGCGGCATATCCCTCTCCTACGAGCAGTACTTC.

V is TRBV5-4 and J is TRBJ1-1; D call uncertain. This CDR3 contains 14 residues. V was shortened by 0 bases and J by 1 base, with 7 bases between the two germline ends. Germline loops: CDR1 SGHNT, CDR2 YYREEE (reference sequence). The CDR3 here is CASSLGAGNTEAFF. Written as DNA, the CDR3 is TGTGCCAGCAGCTTGGGGGCGGGGAACACTGAAGCTTTCTTT. The variable domain in full, completed from reference TRBV5-4 and TRBJ1-1, reads ETGVTQSPTHLIKTRGQQVTLRCSSQSGHNTVSWYQQALGQGPQFIFQYYREEENGRGNFPPRFSGLQFPNYSSELNVNALELDDSALYLCASSLGAGNTEAFFGQGTRLTVV.

The chain recombines TRBV6-5 with TRBJ1-1; D gene uncertain. Germline V gene sequence: CDR1 MNHEY, CDR2 SVGAGI. V lost 5 bases to trimming and J lost 1 base, with 5 bases between them. CDR3 length: 12 residues. CDR3 in DNA: TGTGCCAGCAGTCGACAGAACACTGAAGCTTTCTTT. This translates into CASSRQNTEAFF.

The chain is built from TRBV3-1 (or the pseudogene TRBV3-2) and TRBJ1-1, with D maybe TRBD1 (6 bases). The germline V gene has CDR1 LGHDT and CDR2 YNNKEL (reference sequence). V dropped 2 bases and J dropped 3 bases, with 10 bases sitting between them. The CDR3 has 14 residues. Here the CDR3 DNA reads TGTGCCAGCAGCCAAATACAGGGTTACACTGAAGCTTTCTTT. Protein: CASSQIQGYTEAFF.

This chain connects TRBV5-4 to TRBJ2-2; tentative D call: TRBD2 (6 bases). The V gene's germline CDR1 is SGHNT and CDR2 YYREEE (reference sequence). The CDR3 sequence is 17 residues long. V was pared by 3 bases and J by 1 base, with 16 bases between. The chain's CDR3 is CASSSSFIGGNTGELFF. For the CDR3, the DNA is TGTGCCAGCAGCTCATCTTTTATCGGGGGGAACACCGGGGAGCTGTTTTTT.

The chain joins TRBV6-6 to TRBJ2-1; D might be TRBD2 (5 bases). The CDR3 spans 14 residues. Germline V gene lookup returns CDR1 MNHNY and CDR2 SVGAGI (reference sequence). Trimming left V 0 bases short and J 9 bases short, with 12 bases between. CDR3: CASSYSDSFTEQFF. The CDR3 bases are TGTGCCAGCAGTTACTCGGACTCCTTTACTGAGCAGTTCTTC.

V usage is TRBV5-1 and J usage is TRBJ1-1; 10 bases align to TRBD1. Trimming removed 6 bases from V and 1 base from J; junction bases left unmatched: 6. This CDR3 contains 15 residues. Germline V gene sequence: CDR1 SGHRS, CDR2 YFSETQ. This chain's CDR3 is CASTQTGGPNTEAFF. The CDR3 nucleotides are TGCGCCAGCACACAGACAGGGGGCCCGAACACTGAAGCTTTCTTT.

This chain uses TRBV28 with TRBJ1-1; maybe TRBD1 (5 bases). The CDR3 runs 14 residues. Germline loops: CDR1 MDHEN, CDR2 SYDVKM. With 5 bases removed from V and 4 bases from J, the gap between germline ends came to 14 bases. This CDR3 is CASSIGTGFTEAFF. CDR3 coding DNA: TGTGCCAGCAGTATCGGGACTGGCTTCACTGAAGCTTTCTTT.

The V gene is TRBV11-2, the J gene TRBJ2-2; D is perhaps TRBD2 (5 bases). Germline V gene sequence: CDR1 SGHAT, CDR2 FQNNGV. CDR3 length: 15 residues. Between the trimmed V and J ends, which lost 0 bases and 1 base, there was a span of 6 bases. This CDR3 reads CASSLDGMNTGELFF. CDR3 sequence (DNA): TGTGCCAGCAGCTTAGACGGGATGAACACCGGGGAGCTGTTTTTT.

The chain recombines TRBV16 with TRBJ1-4, with 7 bases that match TRBD1. CDR1 is KGHSY, CDR2 FQNENV, per germline. J gave up 2 bases and V 4 bases, and 4 bases lay outside the gene matches. The CDR3 has 15 amino acids. This CDR3 is CASSLSGQTNEKLFF. The CDR3 bases are TGTGCCAGCAGCCTTTCGGGACAGACTAATGAAAAACTGTTTTTT. Looking up the rest from reference TRBV16 and TRBJ1-4 gives the full variable domain: GEEVAQTPKHLVRGEGQKAKLYCAPIKGHSYVFWYQQVLKNEFKFLISFQNENVFDETGMPKERFSAKCLPNSPCSLEIQATKLEDSAVYFCASSLSGQTNEKLFFGSGTQLSVL.

The J gene is TRBJ1-5, the V gene TRBV28, with TRBD1 as a possible D gene (6 bases). The V gene's germline CDR1 is MDHEN and CDR2 SYDVKM. The V gene lost 5 bases and the J gene lost 1 base, with 18 bases spanning the gap. The CDR3 contains 17 residues. CDR3 residues: CASSTSFSGASNQPQHF. In DNA form, the CDR3 reads TGTGCCAGCAGTACCTCTTTCTCAGGGGCCAGCAATCAGCCCCAGCATTTT.

The J gene is TRBJ2-1, the V gene TRBV3-1 (or the pseudogene TRBV3-2); 8 nucleotides line up with TRBD2. This CDR3 comprises 15 residues. Germline V CDR1 and CDR2: LGHDT, YNNKEL (reference sequence). V trimming: 7 bases; J trimming: 9 bases; junction bases outside the gene matches: 14. This CDR3 reads CASTKNGAGVLEQFF. DNA for the CDR3: TGTGCCAGCACCAAAAATGGAGCGGGAGTGCTTGAGCAGTTCTTC.

CDR3 in DNA: TGTGCCAGCTCACAAATGACTAGCGGAGAGACCCAGTACTTC. As protein: CASSQMTSGETQYF. The V call is TRBV18, the J call TRBJ2-5; 9 bases align to TRBD2. V trimming: 4 bases; J trimming: 4 bases; junction bases outside the gene matches: 4. Germline CDR1 is KGHSH and CDR2 is LQKENI. This CDR3 spans 14 amino acids.

The rearrangement joins TRBV6-5 to TRBJ1-2; D uncertain. The V and J ends lost 5 bases and 2 bases respectively, with 15 bases between them. This CDR3 has 15 amino acids. Per germline, CDR1 MNHEY and CDR2 SVGAGI. The CDR3 loop reads CASSHQERVNYGYTF. In DNA form, the CDR3 reads TGTGCCAGCAGTCATCAAGAAAGAGTAAACTATGGCTACACCTTC.

The chain joins TRBV5-1 to TRBJ1-5, with D tentatively TRBD1 (5 bases). The ends were cut back, 4 bases at V and 1 base at J, with 9 bases in the middle. Germline CDR1 reads SGHRS; CDR2 reads YFSETQ. CDR3 length: 14 amino acids. CDR3 sequence reads: CASSPDTSNQPQHF. CDR3 coding DNA: TGCGCCAGCAGCCCGGACACAAGCAATCAGCCCCAGCATTTT.